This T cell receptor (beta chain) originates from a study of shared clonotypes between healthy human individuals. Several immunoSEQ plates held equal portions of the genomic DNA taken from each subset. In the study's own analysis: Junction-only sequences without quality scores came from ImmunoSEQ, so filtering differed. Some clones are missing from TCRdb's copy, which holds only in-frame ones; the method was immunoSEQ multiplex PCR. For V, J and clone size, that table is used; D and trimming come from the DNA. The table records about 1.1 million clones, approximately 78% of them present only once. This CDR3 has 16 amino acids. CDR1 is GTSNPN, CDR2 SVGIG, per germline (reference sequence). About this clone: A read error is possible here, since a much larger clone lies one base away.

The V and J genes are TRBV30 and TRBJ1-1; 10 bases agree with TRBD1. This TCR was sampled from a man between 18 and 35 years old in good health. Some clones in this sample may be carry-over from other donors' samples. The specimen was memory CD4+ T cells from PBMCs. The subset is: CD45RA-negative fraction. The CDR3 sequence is CAWSHPGTGEGGEALF. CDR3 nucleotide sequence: TGTGCCTGGAGCCATCCCGGGACAGGGGAGGGGGGTGAAGCTCTCTTT. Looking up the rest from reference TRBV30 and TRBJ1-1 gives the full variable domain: SQTIHQWPATLVQPVGSPLSLECTVEGTSNPNLYWYRQAAGRGLQLLFYSVGIGQISSEVPQNLSASRPQDRQFILSSKKLLLSDSGFYLCAWSHPGTGEGGEALFGQGTRLTVV.